Sequencing of this T cell receptor (beta chain) was carried out in a study of control samples from healthy donors and cancer patients. V gave up 3 bases and J gave up 9 bases, with 17 bases separating them. The length of the CDR3 is 14 residues. The V gene's germline CDR1 is MGHDK and CDR2 SYGVNS. Repertoires were generated with immunoSEQ multiplex PCR, while TCRdb's copy carries only in-frame clones and drops some. Here the sample spans about 82,000 clones, around 94% being singletons. This chain links TRBV25-1 with TRBJ2-5, with TRBD2 as a possible D gene (5 bases). This receptor was taken from a woman aged 18 to 35 in good health. Sequencing used blood. The DNA for the CDR3 is TGTGCCAGCAGTGAGGCCAGGATCGGGGTGTCCCAGTACTTC. It specifies CASSEARIGVSQYF.